These 26 T cell receptor beta chains share one sample of origin, sequenced in a study of cytomegalovirus exposure and HLA in healthy donors. It was with 60 Vbeta and 13 Jbeta primers that the PCR ran. Repertoires were generated with immunoSEQ multiplex PCR, while TCRdb's copy carries only in-frame clones and drops some. The sample has about 180,000 clones, 80% seen once; the top ten hold about 1.3%. The sequenced material came from PBMCs. These receptors were obtained from a girl under 18 in good health and CMV-seropositive.

In its sample, this clone was seen a few times. This chain uses TRBV4-3 with TRBJ2-5, with unresolved D. The germline V gene has CDR1 LGHNA and CDR2 YSLEER. The CDR3 length is 11 residues. With 1 base removed from V and 9 bases from J, the gap between germline ends came to 6 bases. CDR3 sequence (DNA): TGCGCCAGCAGCCAAGGTTCGGCCCAGTACTTC. This translates into CASSQGSAQYF.

This rearrangement joins TRBV9 to TRBJ1-2; D is unresolved. This CDR3 spans 16 amino acids. Looked up from germline, CDR1 is SGDLS and CDR2 is YYNGEE. V lost 3 bases to trimming and J lost 6 bases, with 21 bases between them. Here the CDR3 reads CASSATNGGRFNGYTF. CDR3 coding DNA: TGTGCCAGCAGCGCAACCAACGGCGGGAGGTTTAATGGCTACACCTTC. Together with reference TRBV9 and TRBJ1-2, the CDR3 gives the full variable domain: DSGVTQTPKHLITATGQRVTLRCSPRSGDLSVYWYQQSLDQGLQFLIQYYNGEERAKGNILERFSAQQFPDLHSELNLSSLELGDSALYFCASSATNGGRFNGYTFGSGTRLTVV.

V is TRBV7-9 and J is TRBJ2-5; 11 bases line up with TRBD2. With V trimmed by 2 bases and J by 1 base, 3 bases remained unmatched. The CDR3 has 16 amino acids. Looked up from germline, CDR1 is SEHNR and CDR2 is FQNEAQ (reference sequence). The CDR3 bases are TGTGCCAGCAGCTTATTAGCGGGAGGGCCCCAAGAGACCCAGTACTTC. It specifies CASSLLAGGPQETQYF. Drawing the rest from reference TRBV7-9 and TRBJ2-5, the complete variable domain is DTGVSQNPRHKITKRGQNVTFRCDPISEHNRLYWYRQTLGQGPEFLTYFQNEAQLEKSRLLSDRFSAERPKGSFSTLEIQRTEQGDSAMYLCASSLLAGGPQETQYFGPGTRLLVL.

The chain links TRBV5-1 to TRBJ2-1, with TRBD2 as a possible D gene (6 bases). CDR3 length: 14 amino acids. V gave up 4 bases and J gave up 2 bases, with 10 bases separating them. Germline V gene sequence: CDR1 SGHRS, CDR2 YFSETQ. The CDR3, as DNA: TGCGCCAGCAGCGCGGGACTTGCCTACAATGAGCAGTTCTTC. Translated: CASSAGLAYNEQFF.

This clone appeared once. The rearrangement joins TRBV5-1 to TRBJ1-1, with 7 bases that match TRBD1. Germline assignment: CDR1 SGHRS and CDR2 YFSETQ. This CDR3 has 14 residues. The V and J ends lost 0 bases and 8 bases, in that order; junction bases with no gene match: 7. CDR3 amino acids: CASSLEGQLPEAFF. CDR3 DNA: TGCGCCAGCAGCTTGGAGGGACAGCTTCCAGAAGCTTTCTTT.

The chain combines TRBV7-9 with TRBJ2-7; D possibly corresponds to TRBD2 (7 bases). Trimming removed 3 bases from V and 0 bases from J, with 12 bases in between. The CDR3 covers 15 residues. Germline V gene data show CDR1 as SEHNR and CDR2 as FQNEAQ (reference sequence). CDR3 amino acids: CASSLGGLGSYEQYF. The DNA of the CDR3 is TGTGCCAGCAGCTTGGGGGGGCTGGGCTCCTACGAGCAGTACTTC.

The rearrangement links TRBV28 to TRBJ1-1, with 8 bases aligning to TRBD1. This CDR3 spans 14 amino acids. V trimming: 7 bases; J trimming: 2 bases; junction bases outside the gene matches: 6. Germline CDR1 MDHEN, CDR2 SYDVKM. CDR3 region: CASNTGGGNTEAFF. CDR3 bases: TGTGCCAGCAATACAGGGGGTGGAAACACTGAAGCTTTCTTT. Drawing the rest from reference TRBV28 and TRBJ1-1, the complete variable domain is DVKVTQSSRYLVKRTGEKVFLECVQDMDHENMFWYRQDPGLGLRLIYFSYDVKMKEKGDIPEGYSVSREKKERFSLILESASTNQTSMYLCASNTGGGNTEAFFGQGTRLTVV.

There are a few counts of this clone. This chain joins TRBV6-1 and TRBJ2-3; TRBD2 might be the D (5 bases). Looked up from germline, CDR1 is MNHNS and CDR2 is SASEGT. CDR3 length: 16 amino acids. V was cut by 1 base and J by 2 bases, with 13 bases left in between. CDR3 in amino acids: CASSEGKGRVTDTQYF. The CDR3 coding sequence is TGTGCCAGCAGTGAAGGAAAAGGGCGGGTCACAGATACGCAGTATTTT.

The chain links TRBV4-2 to TRBJ2-1, with D possibly matching TRBD1 (6 bases). Trimming took off 1 base at V and 5 bases at J, with 15 bases between the two ends. Germline V CDR1 and CDR2: LGHNA, YNFKEQ. The CDR3 contains 16 residues. CDR3 amino acids: CASSQVEQGMNNEQFF. CDR3 DNA sequence: TGTGCCAGCAGCCAAGTGGAGCAGGGGATGAACAATGAGCAGTTCTTC.

This clone was observed a few times. The J gene is TRBJ2-5, the V gene TRBV10-1, with D unresolved. The CDR3 spans 13 residues. The germline V gene encodes CDR1 WNHNN and CDR2 SYGVQD (reference sequence). Deletions cut 3 bases from V and 4 bases from J, with 9 bases between. The CDR3: CASSEQQTETQYF. The CDR3 nucleotides are TGCGCCAGCAGTGAACAGCAAACAGAGACCCAGTACTTC.

The CDR3 DNA reads as TGTGCCAGCAGCCCAGCGGGAGGTAGGGAAAATGAGCAGTTCTTC. Protein product: CASSPAGGRENEQFF. V and J are TRBV11-3 and TRBJ2-1; the match to TRBD2 covers 9 bases. Germline CDR1 and CDR2: SGHNT and YENEEA. The CDR3 loop spans 15 amino acids. The junction had 9 bases not matched to a gene; V was cut back by 5 bases and J by 7 bases.

The V gene is TRBV29-1, the J gene TRBJ2-7, with D hard to call. In germline, CDR1 is SQVTM, CDR2 ANQGSEA. The CDR3 has 11 residues. The V gene lost 5 bases and the J gene lost 6 bases, with 11 bases spanning the gap. CDR3 region: CSVSSMSEQYF. CDR3 coding DNA: TGCAGCGTTTCCTCTATGTCCGAGCAGTACTTC.

The chain joins TRBV19 to TRBJ2-1; tentatively, D is TRBD2 (5 bases). Germline CDR1 LNHDA, CDR2 SQIVND (reference sequence). V shed 5 bases and J shed 1 base, with 21 bases lying between them. This CDR3 is 18 amino acids long. This chain's CDR3 is CASSLPRTLRGSYNEQFF. The CDR3 DNA reads TGTGCCAGTAGTCTTCCCCGGACCCTCAGAGGGTCCTACAATGAGCAGTTCTTC.

This clone has a single count. The chain links TRBV7-9 to TRBJ1-1, with a tentative D call TRBD1 (5 bases). Trimming pared 5 bases from V and 1 base from J, leaving 11 bases between. This CDR3 has 14 amino acids. Germline V lookup: CDR1 SEHNR, CDR2 FQNEAQ (reference sequence). CDR3 nucleotide sequence: TGTGCCAGCAGCGACAGCCGAGGGAACACTGAAGCTTTCTTT. Its protein is CASSDSRGNTEAFF.

This chain uses TRBV30 with TRBJ2-7; D gene unclear. This CDR3 contains 12 residues. Deletions cut 3 bases from V and 0 bases from J, with 6 bases between. The V gene's germline CDR1 is GTSNPN and CDR2 SVGIG (reference sequence). The CDR3 nucleotides are TGTGCCTGGAGCGGAGTCTCCTACGAGCAGTACTTC. Encoded protein: CAWSGVSYEQYF.

This clone has just a few counts. V usage is TRBV30 and J usage is TRBJ2-3; D perhaps matches TRBD2 (6 bases). V lost 1 base, J lost 3 bases, and 14 bases lay in between. Germline V gives CDR1 GTSNPN, CDR2 SVGIG (reference sequence). This CDR3 contains 15 residues. CDR3 amino acids: CAWSGLATLTDTQYF. CDR3 bases: TGTGCCTGGAGTGGGCTAGCGACCCTAACAGATACGCAGTATTTT.

This clone was detected once. The rearrangement uses TRBV2 and TRBJ2-7, with TRBD2 matching over 7 bases. J was trimmed by 2 bases and V by 6 bases; bases with no gene match: 13. Germline CDR1 SNHLY, CDR2 FYNNEI. CDR3 length: 16 residues. The CDR3 region is CASSLPNSGFPYEQYF. CDR3 nucleotide sequence: TGTGCCAGCAGCCTCCCAAATAGCGGGTTTCCCTACGAGCAGTACTTC.

CDR3 bases: TGCGCCAGCAGCCAAGATGTTGCGGGAAGCTACAATGAGCAGTTCTTC. Its protein is CASSQDVAGSYNEQFF. The V call is TRBV4-3, the J call TRBJ2-1, with TRBD2 as a possible D gene (6 bases). V gave up 0 bases and J gave up 3 bases, with 12 bases separating them. The V gene's germline CDR1 is LGHNA and CDR2 YSLEER. There are 16 residues in the CDR3.

This clone came up a few times. The rearrangement uses TRBV6-5 and TRBJ2-3; 8 nucleotides line up with TRBD1. The germline gives CDR1 MNHEY, CDR2 SVGAGI. J gave up 1 base and V 2 bases, and 5 bases lay outside the gene matches. CDR3 length: 16 residues. Written as DNA, the CDR3 is TGTGCCAGCAGTTACGCCGGGACAGGAGGCACAGATACGCAGTATTTT. It codes for CASSYAGTGGTDTQYF.

This chain joins TRBV7-3 and TRBJ2-1, with D perhaps TRBD2 (6 bases). Germline CDR1 is SGHTA and CDR2 is FQGTGA. Trimming took 0 bases from V and 1 from J, leaving 10 bases between them. CDR3 length equals 16 residues. In DNA form, the CDR3 reads TGTGCCAGCAGCTTAACGGACTACGTTTCCTACAATGAGCAGTTCTTC. It specifies CASSLTDYVSYNEQFF. Combining the CDR3 with reference TRBV7-3 and TRBJ2-1 gives the whole variable domain GAGVSQTPSNKVTEKGKYVELRCDPISGHTALYWYRQSLGQGPEFLIYFQGTGAADDSGLPNDRFFAVRPEGSVSTLKIQRTERGDSAVYLCASSLTDYVSYNEQFFGPGTRLTVL.

This chain links TRBV6-4 with TRBJ2-2, with TRBD1 as a possible D gene (6 bases). Trimming left V 6 bases short and J 2 bases short, with 10 bases between. This CDR3 spans 14 amino acids. The germline CDR1 and CDR2 sequences are MRHNA and SNTAGT. CDR3 nucleotide sequence: TGTGCCAGCAGAGGACAGACCAACACCGGGGAGCTGTTTTTT. Translation: CASRGQTNTGELFF.

This chain joins TRBV11-2 and TRBJ2-3; 14 bases agree with TRBD2. CDR1 SGHAT and CDR2 FQNNGV come from the germline V gene. This CDR3 has 16 residues. Trimming removed 3 bases from V and 2 bases from J; junction bases left unmatched: 1. The CDR3 protein is CASSLTSGRATDTQYF. The CDR3 DNA sequence: TGTGCCAGCAGCTTGACTAGCGGGAGGGCCACAGATACGCAGTATTTT.

The chain joins TRBV14 to TRBJ2-1, with 8 bases identical to TRBD2. Germline assignment: CDR1 SGHDN and CDR2 FVKESK. CDR3 length: 17 amino acids. V trimming: 2 bases; J trimming: 6 bases; junction bases outside the gene matches: 12. CDR3 sequence reads: CASSQRSAGLAFNEQFF. DNA for the CDR3: TGTGCCAGCAGCCAAAGATCCGCAGGACTAGCCTTCAATGAGCAGTTCTTC.

The count of this clone is one. The chain employs TRBV9 and TRBJ1-1; D is unclear. The germline V gene has CDR1 SGDLS and CDR2 YYNGEE. This CDR3 region has 13 residues. Deletions cut 4 bases from V and 11 bases from J, with 18 bases between. The CDR3 nucleotides are TGTGCCAGCAGCCCAGTCGGTCGGGGTTTGGCTTTCTTT. It codes for CASSPVGRGLAFF.

This clone turned up a few times. The CDR3 nucleotides read TGTGCCAGCAGCCAAGATAGACACAGCCTCTACAATGAGCAGTTCTTC. Protein: CASSQDRHSLYNEQFF. V usage is TRBV4-2 and J usage is TRBJ2-1; D not certain. Germline assignment: CDR1 LGHNA and CDR2 YNFKEQ. This CDR3 has 16 amino acids. The germline V and J ends were trimmed by 0 bases and 3 bases, with 12 bases remaining between them.

The chain couples TRBV7-8 to TRBJ2-3, with 10 bases that match TRBD2. Trimming at V came to 5 bases and at J to 2 bases, leaving 10 bases not matched to a gene. This CDR3 contains 17 residues. The germline V gene has CDR1 SGHVS and CDR2 FQNEAQ. The chain's CDR3 is CASSPLGLAGVTDTQYF. CDR3 nucleotide sequence: TGTGCCAGCAGCCCCCTCGGGCTAGCGGGAGTCACAGATACGCAGTATTTT.